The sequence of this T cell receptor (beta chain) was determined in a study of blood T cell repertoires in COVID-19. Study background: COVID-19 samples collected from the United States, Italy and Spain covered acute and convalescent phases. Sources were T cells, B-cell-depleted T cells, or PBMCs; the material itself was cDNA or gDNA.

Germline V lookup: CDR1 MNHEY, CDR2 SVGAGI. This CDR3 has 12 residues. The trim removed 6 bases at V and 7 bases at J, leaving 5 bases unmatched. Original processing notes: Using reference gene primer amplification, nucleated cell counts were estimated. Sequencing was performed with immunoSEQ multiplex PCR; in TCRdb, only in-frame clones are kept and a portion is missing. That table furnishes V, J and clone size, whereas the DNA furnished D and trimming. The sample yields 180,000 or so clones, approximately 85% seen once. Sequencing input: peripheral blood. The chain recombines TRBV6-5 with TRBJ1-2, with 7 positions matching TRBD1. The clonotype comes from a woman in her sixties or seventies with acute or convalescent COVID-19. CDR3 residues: CASSRQGFGYTF. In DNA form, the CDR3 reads TGTGCCAGCAGCAGACAGGGCTTTGGCTACACCTTC.